Listed below are T cell receptor beta chains from one sample, sequenced in a study of OX40 agonist ivuxolimab in advanced cancers. Clones were read by immunoSEQ multiplex PCR, and TCRdb kept only the in-frame ones, dropping some. The sample includes 82,000 or so clones, roughly 90% seen only once; the top ten take around 1.1%. The specimen was CD4+ or CD8+ T cells sorted from blood, collected in a trial of the OX40 agonist ivuxolimab. The source of these receptors is an adult with an advanced solid tumor such as melanoma, head and neck, liver or kidney cancer. Both conserved end residues are part of each CDR3. A D gene is named only where the DNA matches it firmly. Clone size appears in some rows only: once, few, many, or a class for an expanded clone.

J	size	D	V	CDR3	DNA
TRBJ1-2	.	TRBD1	TRBV27	CASSSMTGQNFGYGYTF	TGTGCCAGCAGTTCCATGACGGGACAGAATTTCGGCTATGGCTACACCTTC
TRBJ2-1	.	TRBD2	TRBV5-1	CASSTGTSGRAYNEQFF	TGCGCCAGCAGCACCGGGACTAGCGGGAGGGCTTACAATGAGCAGTTCTTC
TRBJ1-2	.	.	TRBV11-2	CASSLEGNRRSYGYTF	TGTGCCAGCAGCTTAGAGGGGAACAGAAGGTCCTATGGCTACACCTTC
TRBJ2-7	.	.	TRBV5-1	CASSPSGAGPYEQYF	TGCGCCAGCAGCCCAAGTGGGGCAGGGCCCTACGAGCAGTACTTC
TRBJ2-5	.	.	TRBV19	CASSIGQVWGETQYF	TGTGCCAGTAGTATAGGGCAGGTCTGGGGGGAGACCCAGTACTTC
TRBJ2-5	.	TRBD1	TRBV4-1	CASSQLDRAPQETQYF	TGCGCCAGCAGCCAACTGGACAGGGCGCCCCAAGAGACCCAGTACTTC
TRBJ1-1	.	.	TRBV10-3	CAISGGTEAFF	TGTGCCATCAGTGGAGGCACTGAAGCTTTCTTT
TRBJ2-7	.	.	TRBV7-2	CASSPQIGPGSEQYF	TGTGCCAGCAGCCCACAGATCGGACCCGGTTCGGAGCAGTACTTC
TRBJ2-5	.	.	TRBV18	CASSPPTLAAKETQYF	TGTGCCAGCTCACCACCAACACTAGCAGCGAAAGAGACCCAGTACTTC
TRBJ2-2	.	.	TRBV4-1	CASSRGSGPGELFF	TGCGCCAGCAGCCGGGGGAGCGGGCCTGGGGAGCTGTTTTTT
TRBJ2-1	.	TRBD1	TRBV10-3	CAISLGQGAYEQFF	TGTGCCATCAGTCTCGGACAGGGGGCGTATGAGCAGTTCTTC
TRBJ2-7	.	.	TRBV5-6	CASRGPGPQSSEQYF	TGTGCCAGCAGGGGCCCGGGACCCCAATCTAGCGAGCAGTACTTC
TRBJ1-1	.	.	TRBV18	CASSPPTDPGEAFF	TGTGCCAGCTCACCACCGACGGACCCTGGTGAAGCTTTCTTT
TRBJ2-1	.	TRBD1	TRBV9	CASSLGQVGPYNEQFF	TGTGCCAGCAGCTTAGGACAGGTTGGCCCCTACAATGAGCAGTTCTTC
TRBJ1-4	.	TRBD1	TRBV27	CASSSSGTGGREKLFF	TGTGCCAGCAGTTCCTCCGGGACAGGGGGCCGGGAAAAACTGTTTTTT
TRBJ2-7	.	TRBD1	TRBV29-1	CSVGRGLSYEQYF	TGCAGCGTTGGCAGGGGGCTATCCTACGAGCAGTACTTC
TRBJ2-1	.	TRBD2	TRBV25-1	CASTLAGGNYNEQFF	TGTGCCAGCACACTAGCGGGAGGGAATTACAATGAGCAGTTCTTC
TRBJ1-4	.	.	TRBV28	CASSPHTGANEKLFF	TGTGCCAGCAGCCCCCATACGGGGGCCAATGAAAAACTGTTTTTT
TRBJ2-7	.	.	TRBV18	CASSRVGGSSYEQYF	TGTGCCAGCTCACGGGTCGGGGGCAGCTCCTACGAGCAGTACTTC
TRBJ2-7	.	.	TRBV21-1	CASSKGRGTGSYEQYF	TGTGCCAGCAGCAAGGGGAGAGGGACAGGTTCGTACGAGCAGTACTTC
TRBJ1-1	.	.	TRBV23-1	CASSRGRGIKSTEAFF	TGCGCCAGCAGCAGGGGCAGGGGAATTAAGAGCACTGAAGCTTTCTTT
TRBJ2-1	once	TRBD2	TRBV10-3	CAISGHLESTSGYNEQFF	TGTGCCATCAGTGGGCATCTTGAGAGTACTAGCGGCTACAATGAGCAGTTCTTC
TRBJ2-2	.	.	TRBV7-8	CASSFLGRGELFF	TGTGCCAGCAGCTTTTTGGGGCGAGGGGAGCTGTTTTTT
TRBJ2-7	.	.	TRBV30	CAWNRLANLEQYF	TGTGCCTGGAACCGGCTAGCCAATCTCGAGCAGTACTTC
TRBJ2-7	.	TRBD1	TRBV10-1	CASSKGQLSYEQYF	TGCGCCAGCAGTAAGGGACAGCTATCCTACGAGCAGTACTTC
TRBJ1-4	.	TRBD1	TRBV6-5	CASSYSPGQPNEKLFF	TGTGCCAGCAGTTACTCACCGGGACAGCCGAATGAAAAACTGTTTTTT
TRBJ1-4	few	TRBD1	TRBV30	CAWSVGTAEGKLFF	TGTGCCTGGAGTGTAGGGACAGCCGAAGGAAAACTGTTTTTT
TRBJ1-2	.	.	TRBV27	CASSPQGGIYGYTF	TGTGCCAGCAGTCCACAGGGAGGGATCTATGGCTACACCTTC
TRBJ2-6	.	.	TRBV18	CASSPYGSRASSGANVLTF	TGTGCCAGCTCACCATACGGGTCCAGGGCAAGCTCTGGGGCCAACGTCCTGACTTTC
TRBJ2-2	.	.	TRBV19	CASKSSLGANTGELFF	TGTGCCAGTAAATCTTCCTTAGGGGCGAACACCGGGGAGCTGTTTTTT
TRBJ1-4	.	.	TRBV28	CASSSAGRKEKLFF	TGTGCCAGCAGTTCGGCAGGGAGGAAAGAAAAACTGTTTTTT
TRBJ2-1	.	.	TRBV11-2	CASSLARGRGRHEQFF	TGTGCCAGCAGCTTAGCCCGGGGGCGCGGGAGACATGAGCAGTTCTTC
TRBJ2-3	.	TRBD2	TRBV20-1	CSAIMTSAQYF	TGCAGTGCTATCATGACTAGCGCCCAGTATTTT
TRBJ1-4	.	.	TRBV4-1	CASSQDRDPTNEKLFF	TGCGCCAGCAGCCAAGACCGGGACCCAACTAATGAAAAACTGTTTTTT
TRBJ1-2	.	.	TRBV28	CASSPQAANYGYTF	TGTGCCAGCAGTCCTCAAGCGGCTAACTATGGCTACACCTTC
TRBJ2-5	.	.	TRBV11-3	CASSLGTYKETQYF	TGTGCCAGCAGCTTAGGGACGTATAAAGAGACCCAGTACTTC
TRBJ2-5	.	.	TRBV19	CASSINNVETQYF	TGTGCCAGTAGTATAAACAACGTGGAGACCCAGTACTTC
TRBJ2-7	.	.	TRBV28	CASSSPLQQYF	TGTGCCAGCAGTTCTCCTTTACAGCAGTACTTC
TRBJ1-2	.	.	TRBV28	CASTKGVRNGYTF	TGTGCCAGCACAAAGGGGGTCAGGAATGGCTACACCTTC
TRBJ1-1	.	.	TRBV11-2	CASSLDMPNTEAFF	TGTGCCAGCAGCTTAGATATGCCGAACACTGAAGCTTTCTTT